Below, 23 T cell receptor beta chains from the same sample are listed, as sequenced in a study of blood T cells in healthy people across ages. The authors ran a second PCR of about 6 to 11 cycles using a sample-barcoded 5' primer and a J-beta primer mix. TCRdb re-called the 5' RACE reads through MiXCR, storing one row per CDR3 protein. The sample has about 1.7 million distinct CDR3 sequences; about 30% are singletons. The sample taken for sequencing was blood. The receptors derive from a woman between 25 and 40 years old in good health.

J is TRBJ2-2 and V is TRBV9, with 9 nucleotides matching TRBD2. V was pared by 0 bases and J by 2 bases, with 5 bases of the junction left unmatched. Germline V lookup: CDR1 SGDLS, CDR2 YYNGEE. CDR3 length: 17 residues. The CDR3 loop reads CASSVEGTSYNTGELFF. For the CDR3, the DNA is TGTGCCAGCAGCGTAGAGGGGACTAGCTATAACACCGGGGAGCTGTTTTTT.

This clonotype was detected only a few times. The chain joins TRBV28 to TRBJ2-1, with D perhaps assigned TRBD1 or TRBD2 (5 bases each). Germline assignment: CDR1 MDHEN and CDR2 SYDVKM. The V end was cut by 4 bases, the J end by 7 bases, with 17 bases between. The CDR3 covers 15 residues. The CDR3 protein is CASSSGTQRQNEQFF. In DNA, the CDR3 is TGTGCCAGCAGTTCCGGGACCCAGAGGCAAAATGAGCAGTTCTTC.

The rearrangement joins TRBV12-3 or TRBV12-4 to TRBJ1-5, with TRBD1 as a possible D gene (5 bases). The CDR3 totals 14 residues. V was pared by 1 base and J by 9 bases, with 13 bases between. DNA of the CDR3: TGTGCCAGCAGTTTAGATCGGGGGTCCCGGCCCCAGCATTTT. Translating gives CASSLDRGSRPQHF.

The chain employs TRBV5-5 and TRBJ2-2, with 11 bases fitting TRBD2. The CDR3 covers 16 residues. The V gene end was trimmed by 4 bases and the J gene end by 0 bases; junction bases not matched to a gene: 2. Germline V gene sequence: CDR1 SGHKS, CDR2 YYEKEE (reference sequence). The CDR3 loop reads CASSPTSGANTGELFF. CDR3 nucleotide sequence: TGTGCCAGCAGCCCGACTAGCGGGGCGAACACCGGGGAGCTGTTTTTT.

This clonotype was seen a few times. The chain has TRBV5-1 and TRBJ2-7; TRBD1 or TRBD2 may be the D gene (5 bases each). The ends were cut back, 4 bases at V and 2 bases at J, with 16 bases in the middle. Germline CDR1 SGHRS, CDR2 YFSETQ. The CDR3 runs to 15 residues. The CDR3 loop reads CASSPGTSFTYEQYF. DNA for the CDR3: TGCGCCAGCAGCCCGGGGACCTCTTTCACCTACGAGCAGTACTTC.

V is TRBV7-3 and J is TRBJ1-1; 7 bases align to TRBD1. Germline V CDR1 and CDR2: SGHTA, FQGTGA. V lost 0 bases to trimming and J lost 4 bases; unmatched junction nucleotides: 8. This CDR3 has 16 residues. The CDR3 DNA is TGTGCCAGCAGCTTAACGCGGGCAGGGGGGAGCACTGAAGCTTTCTTT. Amino acid sequence: CASSLTRAGGSTEAFF.

The sample holds many counts of this clonotype. The chain links TRBV15 to TRBJ2-7; D gene ambiguous. V was pared by 2 bases and J by 0 bases, with 8 bases between. Germline V gene sequence: CDR1 LNHNV, CDR2 YYDKDF (reference sequence). The CDR3 has 14 amino acids. The CDR3 DNA reads as TGTGCCACCAGCAGACAGGCGAGCTCCTACGAGCAGTACTTC. Protein product: CATSRQASSYEQYF.

This clonotype was counted a few times. The chain recombines TRBV7-9 with TRBJ2-6, with TRBD1 matching 7 bases. CDR1 SEHNR and CDR2 FQNEAQ come from the germline V gene (reference sequence). With V trimmed by 4 bases and J by 2 bases, 5 bases remained unmatched. The CDR3 is made up of 16 amino acids. The CDR3 loop is CASSSRDRPGANVLTF. CDR3 nucleotides: TGTGCCAGCAGCTCACGGGACAGACCTGGGGCCAACGTCCTGACTTTC.

This clonotype was seen a handful of times. This chain joins TRBV7-9 and TRBJ2-1; D gene uncertain. Per germline, CDR1 SEHNR and CDR2 FQNEAQ (reference sequence). The CDR3 extends over 12 amino acids. V was pared by 7 bases and J by 6 bases, with 10 bases between. The CDR3 region is CASTSRRNEQFF. The DNA for the CDR3 is TGTGCCAGCACCTCGAGGCGCAATGAGCAGTTCTTC.

This clonotype was counted many times. J is TRBJ2-7 and V is TRBV5-1; TRBD1 is a possible D gene (6 bases). Germline lookup yields CDR1 SGHRS and CDR2 YFSETQ. The V gene lost 4 bases and the J gene lost 2 bases, with 13 bases spanning the gap. The CDR3 extends over 14 amino acids. CDR3 region: CASSAEGGTYEQYF. In nucleotides, the CDR3 is TGCGCCAGCAGCGCCGAAGGGGGAACCTACGAGCAGTACTTC.

This clonotype was detected ten times or more. This chain uses TRBV20-1 with TRBJ2-7; D is uncertain. The length of the CDR3 is 10 residues. V was clipped by 0 bases and J by 5 bases, with 2 bases between them. In germline, CDR1 is DFQATT, CDR2 SNEGSKA (reference sequence). As DNA, the CDR3 is TGCAGTGCTAGAGATAACGAGCAGTACTTC. Its protein is CSARDNEQYF.

V usage is TRBV7-2 and J usage is TRBJ1-2; the D gene is possibly TRBD1 (6 bases). Trimming removed 5 bases from V and 5 bases from J, with 15 bases in between. The CDR3 runs to 14 residues. In germline, CDR1 is SGHTA, CDR2 FQGNSA. The CDR3 DNA sequence: TGTGCCAGCAGCAAACAGGGAGAGGGTTATGGCTACACCTTC. It is translated as CASSKQGEGYGYTF.

In nucleotides, the CDR3 is TGTGCCAGCAGCTTAGGGGCTAGCGGGGGGCAGGGTGAGCAGTTCTTC. Its translation is CASSLGASGGQGEQFF. The chain uses TRBV7-6 and TRBJ2-1; 11 bases align to TRBD2. The CDR3 is 16 residues long. The V gene end was trimmed by 1 base and the J gene end by 9 bases; junction bases not matched to a gene: 8. Germline assignment: CDR1 SGHVS and CDR2 FNYEAQ. Variable domain in full (rest from reference TRBV7-6 and TRBJ2-1): GAGVSQSPRYKVTKRGQDVALRCDPISGHVSLYWYRQALGQGPEFLTYFNYEAQQDKSGLPNDRFSAERPEGSISTLTIQRTEQRDSAMYRCASSLGASGGQGEQFFGPGTRLTVL.

This clonotype was seen only a few times. The chain employs TRBV24-1 and TRBJ2-1, with TRBD2 as a possible D gene (6 bases). The CDR3 runs 13 residues. V lost 4 bases and J lost 7, with 10 bases in between. Germline V CDR1 and CDR2: KGHDR, SFDVKD. The CDR3 DNA follows: TGTGCCACCAGTGACCTTCTAGCGAATGAGCAGTTCTTC. Its protein is CATSDLLANEQFF.

This clonotype has at least ten counts. This chain uses TRBV2 with TRBJ2-7; maybe TRBD1 (6 bases). The CDR3 contains 13 residues. With 7 bases removed from V and 2 bases from J, the gap between germline ends came to 12 bases. In germline, CDR1 is SNHLY, CDR2 FYNNEI. CDR3 sequence (DNA): TGTGCCAGCAAGACAGGAGTAACCTACGAGCAGTACTTC. Its protein is CASKTGVTYEQYF.

There are many counts of this clonotype. V and J are TRBV11-2 and TRBJ2-7; 7 bases are a match to TRBD1. Germline CDR1 reads SGHAT; CDR2 reads FQNNGV. Trimming cost V 7 bases and J 3 bases; bases outside gene matches: 6. This CDR3 has 13 amino acids. In nucleotides, the CDR3 is TGTGCCAGCACCTACCGGGACAGCTACGAGCAGTACTTC. This sequence encodes CASTYRDSYEQYF.

The V call is TRBV29-1, the J call TRBJ2-2; D perhaps matches TRBD2 (6 bases). The V gene's germline CDR1 is SQVTM and CDR2 ANQGSEA. The CDR3 spans 14 residues. V lost 7 bases and J 6 bases, leaving 18 bases between the germline ends. The CDR3 DNA reads as TGCAGCGCCCGGCCCGGGGGTCGGGCCGGGGAGCTGTTTTTT. It encodes CSARPGGRAGELFF.

This clonotype was seen only a few times. This chain joins TRBV9 and TRBJ2-7, with 8 bases that match TRBD2. V shed 0 bases, J shed 2 bases, and the junction held 7 bases outside the gene matches. CDR1 and CDR2 (germline): SGDLS, YYNGEE. The CDR3 is made up of 16 amino acids. Here the CDR3 reads CASSVEGSGDTYEQYF. The DNA for the CDR3 is TGTGCCAGCAGCGTAGAGGGTAGCGGGGACACCTACGAGCAGTACTTC.

Note on this clonotype: A much more abundant neighbour one base away suggests this may be a read error. This chain links TRBV3-1 with TRBJ2-7; D is perhaps TRBD2 (5 bases). The germline V and J ends were trimmed by 1 base and 1 base, with 17 bases remaining between them. The CDR3 is 17 residues long. Germline V gives CDR1 LGHDT, CDR2 YNNKEL (reference sequence). The DNA for the CDR3 is TGTGCCAGCAGCCAAGGGTTCCGGGGTTCGTGGTCCTACGAGCAGTACTTC. Its translation: CASSQGFRGSWSYEQYF.

In the case of this clonotype: A much larger clone lies a single base off, so this may be a read error. J is TRBJ2-1 and V is TRBV11-2, with 10 bases identical to TRBD1. Trimming at V came to 4 bases and at J to 13 bases, leaving 16 bases not matched to a gene. This CDR3 has 16 residues. Germline values: CDR1 SGHAT, CDR2 FQNNGV. CDR3 amino acids: CASSYQPGQGKGSQFF. The CDR3 region has the DNA TGTGCCAGCAGCTATCAACCGGGACAGGGGAAAGGGAGCCAGTTCTTC.

This clonotype showed up many times. This rearrangement joins TRBV20-1 to TRBJ2-7, with 8 bases identical to TRBD2. The CDR3 runs 15 residues. V lost 0 bases and J lost 3; bases outside the gene matches: 7. Germline V gene lookup returns CDR1 DFQATT and CDR2 SNEGSKA (reference sequence). Written as DNA, the CDR3 is TGCAGTGCTAGAGATGCTGATGCGGGGGGCTACGAGCAGTACTTC. Encoded protein: CSARDADAGGYEQYF.

This clonotype turned up a few times. CDR3 nucleotides: TGTGCCAGCAGTTTCGGAGGGGCTCACCGGGTCATGAACACTGAAGCTTTCTTT. This encodes CASSFGGAHRVMNTEAFF. J is TRBJ1-1 and V is TRBV28, with a weak D call TRBD1 (5 bases). Germline CDR1 is MDHEN and CDR2 is SYDVKM. The CDR3 runs to 18 residues. The V end lost 3 bases, the J end lost 0 bases, and 20 bases lay between the germline ends.

This clonotype has only a few counts. The CDR3 DNA reads TGCGCCAGCAGCCCGGTGGACGGACAGGGTAGTGTCGAGCAGTACTTC. Translated, it gives CASSPVDGQGSVEQYF. J is TRBJ2-7 and V is TRBV5-1; 8 nucleotides align to TRBD1. The CDR3 has 16 amino acids. Germline V gives CDR1 SGHRS, CDR2 YFSETQ. V dropped 4 bases and J dropped 6; count of bases not matched to a gene: 15.